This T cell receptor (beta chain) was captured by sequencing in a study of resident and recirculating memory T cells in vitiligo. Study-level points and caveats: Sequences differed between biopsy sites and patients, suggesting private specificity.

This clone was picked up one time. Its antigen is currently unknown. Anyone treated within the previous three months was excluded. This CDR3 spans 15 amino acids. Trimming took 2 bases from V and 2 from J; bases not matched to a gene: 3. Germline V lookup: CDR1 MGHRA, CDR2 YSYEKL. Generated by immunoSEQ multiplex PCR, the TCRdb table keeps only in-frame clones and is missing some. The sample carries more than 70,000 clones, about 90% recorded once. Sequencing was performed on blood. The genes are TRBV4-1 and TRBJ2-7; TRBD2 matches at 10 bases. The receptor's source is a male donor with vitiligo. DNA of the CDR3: TGCGCCAGCAGCCAACCTAGCGGGAGACCCTACGAGCAGTACTTC. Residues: CASSQPSGRPYEQYF.